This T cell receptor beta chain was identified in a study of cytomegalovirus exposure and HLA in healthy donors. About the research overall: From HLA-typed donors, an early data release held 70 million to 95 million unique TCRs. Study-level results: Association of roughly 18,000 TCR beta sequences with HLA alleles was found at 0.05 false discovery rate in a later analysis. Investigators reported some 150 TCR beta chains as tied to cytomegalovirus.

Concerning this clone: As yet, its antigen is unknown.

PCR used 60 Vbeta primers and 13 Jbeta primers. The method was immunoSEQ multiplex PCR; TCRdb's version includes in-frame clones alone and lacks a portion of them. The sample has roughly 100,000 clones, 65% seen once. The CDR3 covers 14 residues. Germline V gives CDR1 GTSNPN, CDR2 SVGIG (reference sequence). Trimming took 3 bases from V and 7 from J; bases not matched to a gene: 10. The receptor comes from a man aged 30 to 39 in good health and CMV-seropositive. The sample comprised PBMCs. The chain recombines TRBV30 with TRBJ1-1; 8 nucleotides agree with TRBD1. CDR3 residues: CAWRITGGSGEAFF. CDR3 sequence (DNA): TGTGCCTGGAGAATCACAGGGGGATCGGGTGAAGCTTTCTTT.